This is a list of T cell receptor beta chains from one sample in a study of T cells in narcolepsy. Clones were read by immunoSEQ multiplex PCR, and TCRdb kept only the in-frame ones, dropping some. The profile shows approximately 23,000 clones, 65% to 90% of them singletons. The sequenced sample was memory (CD45RA-) CD4+ T cells from blood. The receptors derive from a human donor in good health. Both conserved end residues are part of each CDR3. Each record gives: J gene, V gene, D gene, clone size, CDR3 length, CDR3 protein, CDR3 DNA. A D gene is named only where the DNA matches it firmly. Clone size is not always given. Where it is, it says once, few, many or a class for expanded clones.

J gene: TRBJ1-1; V gene: TRBV5-6; D gene: .; clone size: .; CDR3 length: 15; CDR3 protein: CASSLDGFGVVEAFF; CDR3 DNA: TGTGCCAGCAGCTTGGATGGGTTCGGAGTTGTTGAAGCTTTCTTT
J gene: TRBJ2-1; V gene: TRBV5-1; D gene: .; clone size: .; CDR3 length: 16; CDR3 protein: CASSLGPGLRDDEQFF; CDR3 DNA: TGCGCCAGCAGCTTGGGACCGGGACTGAGGGACGATGAGCAGTTCTTC
J gene: TRBJ2-1; V gene: TRBV28; D gene: .; clone size: once; CDR3 length: 15; CDR3 protein: CASRDLGASYNEQFF; CDR3 DNA: TGTGCCAGCAGGGACTTAGGGGCCTCCTACAATGAGCAGTTCTTC
J gene: TRBJ2-1; V gene: TRBV7-9; D gene: TRBD2; clone size: .; CDR3 length: 15; CDR3 protein: CASSLSGKRVNEQFF; CDR3 DNA: TGTGCCAGCAGCCTTAGCGGGAAGAGGGTAAATGAGCAGTTCTTC
J gene: TRBJ1-1; V gene: TRBV2; D gene: .; clone size: .; CDR3 length: 13; CDR3 protein: CASSGEGNTEAFF; CDR3 DNA: TGTGCCAGCAGTGGGGAGGGGAACACTGAAGCTTTCTTT
J gene: TRBJ2-7; V gene: TRBV6-1; D gene: .; clone size: once; CDR3 length: 14; CDR3 protein: CASRTGLLTYEQYF; CDR3 DNA: TGTGCCAGCAGGACGGGACTCCTTACCTACGAGCAGTACTTC
J gene: TRBJ2-5; V gene: TRBV9; D gene: .; clone size: .; CDR3 length: 15; CDR3 protein: CASSVAAGGQETQYF; CDR3 DNA: TGTGCCAGCAGCGTCGCCGCCGGGGGTCAAGAGACCCAGTACTTC
J gene: TRBJ1-6; V gene: TRBV6-5; D gene: .; clone size: .; CDR3 length: 15; CDR3 protein: CASRGQGSPNSPLHF; CDR3 DNA: TGTGCCAGCAGGGGCCAGGGAAGTCCAAATTCACCCCTCCACTTT
J gene: TRBJ2-1; V gene: TRBV7-6; D gene: TRBD2; clone size: .; CDR3 length: 19; CDR3 protein: CASSLNPSILAGGYNEQFF; CDR3 DNA: TGTGCCAGCAGCTTAAACCCATCCATCCTAGCGGGAGGGTACAATGAGCAGTTCTTC
J gene: TRBJ2-1; V gene: TRBV10-1; D gene: .; clone size: .; CDR3 length: 15; CDR3 protein: CASSERGSSYNEQFF; CDR3 DNA: TGCGCCAGCAGTGAGCGGGGAAGCTCCTACAATGAGCAGTTCTTC
J gene: TRBJ2-1; V gene: TRBV6-6; D gene: .; clone size: .; CDR3 length: 15; CDR3 protein: CATTPPGHSYNEQFF; CDR3 DNA: TGTGCCACCACCCCGCCAGGGCACTCCTACAATGAGCAGTTCTTC
J gene: TRBJ2-3; V gene: TRBV7-2; D gene: .; clone size: .; CDR3 length: 16; CDR3 protein: CASSLGRRVYTDTQYF; CDR3 DNA: TGTGCCAGCAGCTTAGGAAGGCGGGTTTACACAGATACGCAGTATTTT